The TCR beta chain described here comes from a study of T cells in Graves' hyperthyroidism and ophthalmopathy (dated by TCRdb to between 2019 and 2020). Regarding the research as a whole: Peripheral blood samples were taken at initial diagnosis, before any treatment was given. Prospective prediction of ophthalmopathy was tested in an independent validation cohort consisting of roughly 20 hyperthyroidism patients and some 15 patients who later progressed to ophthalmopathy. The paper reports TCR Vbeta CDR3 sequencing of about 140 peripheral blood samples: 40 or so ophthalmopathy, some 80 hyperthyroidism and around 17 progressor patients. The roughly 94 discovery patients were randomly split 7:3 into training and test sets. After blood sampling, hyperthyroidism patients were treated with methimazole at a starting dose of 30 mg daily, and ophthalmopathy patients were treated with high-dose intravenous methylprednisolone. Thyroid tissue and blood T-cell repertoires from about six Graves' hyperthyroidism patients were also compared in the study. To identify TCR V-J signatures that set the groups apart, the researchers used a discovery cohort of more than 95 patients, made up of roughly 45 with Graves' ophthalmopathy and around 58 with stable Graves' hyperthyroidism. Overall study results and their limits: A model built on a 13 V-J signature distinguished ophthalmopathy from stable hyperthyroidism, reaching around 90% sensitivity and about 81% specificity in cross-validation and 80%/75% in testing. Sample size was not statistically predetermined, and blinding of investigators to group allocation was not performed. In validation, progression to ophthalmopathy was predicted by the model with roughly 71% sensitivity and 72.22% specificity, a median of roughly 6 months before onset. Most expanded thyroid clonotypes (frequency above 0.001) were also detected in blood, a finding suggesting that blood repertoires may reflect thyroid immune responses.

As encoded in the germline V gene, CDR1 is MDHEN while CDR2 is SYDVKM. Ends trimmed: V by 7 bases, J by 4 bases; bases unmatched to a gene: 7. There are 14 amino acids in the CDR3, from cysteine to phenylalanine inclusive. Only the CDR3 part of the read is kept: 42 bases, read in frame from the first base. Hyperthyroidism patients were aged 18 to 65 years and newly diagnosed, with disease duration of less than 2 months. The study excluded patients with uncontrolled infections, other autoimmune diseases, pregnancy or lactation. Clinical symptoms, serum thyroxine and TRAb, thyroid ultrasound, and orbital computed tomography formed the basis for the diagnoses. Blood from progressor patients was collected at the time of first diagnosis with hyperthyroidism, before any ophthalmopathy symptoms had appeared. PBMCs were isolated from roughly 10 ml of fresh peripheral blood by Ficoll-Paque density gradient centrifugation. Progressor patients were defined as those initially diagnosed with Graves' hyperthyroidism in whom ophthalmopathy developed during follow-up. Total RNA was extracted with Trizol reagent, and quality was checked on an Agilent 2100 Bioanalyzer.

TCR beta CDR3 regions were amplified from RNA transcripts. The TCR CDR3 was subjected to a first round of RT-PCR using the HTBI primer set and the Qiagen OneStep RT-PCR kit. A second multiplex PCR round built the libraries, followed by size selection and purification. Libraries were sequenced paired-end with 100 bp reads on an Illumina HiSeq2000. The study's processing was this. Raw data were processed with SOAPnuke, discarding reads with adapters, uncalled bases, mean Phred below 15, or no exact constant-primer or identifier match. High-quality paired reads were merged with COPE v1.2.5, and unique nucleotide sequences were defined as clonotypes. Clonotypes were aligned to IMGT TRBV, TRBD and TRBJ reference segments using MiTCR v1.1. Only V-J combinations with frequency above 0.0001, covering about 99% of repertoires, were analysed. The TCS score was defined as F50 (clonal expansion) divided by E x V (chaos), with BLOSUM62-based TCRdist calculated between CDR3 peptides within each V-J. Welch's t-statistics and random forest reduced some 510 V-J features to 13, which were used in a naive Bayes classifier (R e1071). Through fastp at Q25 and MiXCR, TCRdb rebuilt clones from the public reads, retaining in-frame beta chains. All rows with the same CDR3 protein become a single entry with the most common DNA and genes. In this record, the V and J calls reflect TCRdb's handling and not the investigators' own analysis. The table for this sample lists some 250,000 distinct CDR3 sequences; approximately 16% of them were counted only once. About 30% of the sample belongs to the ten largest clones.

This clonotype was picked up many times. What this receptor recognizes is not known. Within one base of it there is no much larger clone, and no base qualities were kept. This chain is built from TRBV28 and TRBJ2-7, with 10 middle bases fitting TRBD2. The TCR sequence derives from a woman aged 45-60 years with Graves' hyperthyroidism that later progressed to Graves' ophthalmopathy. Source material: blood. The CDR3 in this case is CASTVGLAYYEQYF. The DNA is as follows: TGTGCCAGCACCGTGGGACTAGCGTATTACGAGCAGTACTTC. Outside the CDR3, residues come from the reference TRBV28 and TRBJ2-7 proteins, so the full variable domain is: DVKVTQSSRYLVKRTGEKVFLECVQDMDHENMFWYRQDPGLGLRLIYFSYDVKMKEKGDIPEGYSVSREKKERFSLILESASTNQTSMYLCASTVGLAYYEQYFGPGTRLTVT.